This T cell receptor beta chain derives from a study of T cells in Graves' hyperthyroidism and ophthalmopathy. Patients were excluded for uncontrolled infection, other autoimmune disease, pregnancy or lactation. Diagnosis rested on symptoms, serum thyroxine and TRAb, thyroid ultrasound, and orbital computed tomography. Study conclusions and caveats: In the blood, most expanded thyroid clonotypes above 0.001 appeared as well. In the analysis, a 13 V-J model separated ophthalmopathy from stable hyperthyroidism.

TCR beta CDR3 regions were amplified from RNA transcripts. TCR CDR3 regions were first amplified by RT-PCR with HTBI primers. One entry per CDR3 protein results from TCRdb running MiXCR on the multiplex PCR reads. The repertoire holds roughly 98,000 distinct CDR3 sequences, with roughly 39% as singletons. Germline CDR1 reads SNHLY; CDR2 reads FYNNEI. With V trimmed by 8 bases and J by 12 bases, 11 bases remained unmatched. The CDR3 has 13 amino acids. This clonotype was found many times. What it recognizes is unknown. This may be a read error: a much more frequent sequence differs by one nucleotide. Sample: peripheral blood or thyroid tissue (not recorded which). J is TRBJ1-4 and V is TRBV2, with 8 positions matching TRBD1. This TCR came from a woman under 40 with Graves' hyperthyroidism. The CDR3 region has the DNA TGTGCCAGCCTGGGGCAGGGGGCGGAAGAACTGTTTTTT. Its protein product is CASLGQGAEELFF.